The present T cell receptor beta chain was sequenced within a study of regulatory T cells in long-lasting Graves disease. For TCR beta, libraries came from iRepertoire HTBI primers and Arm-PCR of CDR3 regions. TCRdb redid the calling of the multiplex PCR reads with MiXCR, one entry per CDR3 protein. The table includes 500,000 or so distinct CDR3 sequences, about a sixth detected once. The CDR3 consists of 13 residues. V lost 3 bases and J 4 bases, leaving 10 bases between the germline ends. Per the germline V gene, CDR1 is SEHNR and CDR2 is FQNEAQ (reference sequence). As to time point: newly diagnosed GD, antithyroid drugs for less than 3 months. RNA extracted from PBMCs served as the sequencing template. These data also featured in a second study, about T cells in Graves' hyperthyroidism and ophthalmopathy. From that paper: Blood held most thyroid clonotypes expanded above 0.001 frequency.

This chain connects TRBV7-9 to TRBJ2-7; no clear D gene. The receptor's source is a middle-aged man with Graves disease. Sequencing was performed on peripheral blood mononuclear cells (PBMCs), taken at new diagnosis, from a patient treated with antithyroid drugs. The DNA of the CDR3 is TGTGCCAGCAGCTTTATGGTTTCTTACGAGCAGTACTTC. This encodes CASSFMVSYEQYF.